This entry lists 10 T cell receptor beta chains sequenced from one sample in a study of cytomegalovirus exposure and HLA in healthy donors. 13 Jbeta primers and 60 Vbeta primers were used for the PCR. Method: immunoSEQ multiplex PCR; TCRdb's copy keeps in-frame clones and lacks some. The table shows about 130,000 clones, with 75% to 90% occurring only once. Input material: PBMCs. The receptors originated from a young man in good health and CMV-seronegative.

A few counts support this clone. The chain employs TRBV10-3 and TRBJ2-1, with 9 bases aligning to TRBD2. V dropped 4 bases and J dropped 5; count of bases not matched to a gene: 6. This CDR3 contains 15 residues. The germline V gene has CDR1 ENHRY and CDR2 SYGVKD. The CDR3 loop is CAISGELAGNNEQFF. The CDR3 bases are TGTGCCATCAGTGGGGAGCTAGCGGGAAACAATGAGCAGTTCTTC.

This clone was seen a few times. The chain recombines TRBV28 with TRBJ1-5, with 9 bases matching TRBD1. Germline V gene data show CDR1 as MDHEN and CDR2 as SYDVKM. The CDR3 sequence is 16 residues long. The ends lost 4 bases at V and 3 bases at J; junction bases unmatched: 7. The DNA of the CDR3 is TGTGCCAGCAGTTCAGGGACAGGGTGGGTCAATCAGCCCCAGCATTTT. It specifies CASSSGTGWVNQPQHF.

On this clone: A junction boundary mismatches the germline segment, possibly from a read error. V is TRBV7-7 and J is TRBJ2-2; TRBD2 aligns across 12 bases. From germline, CDR1 is SSHAT and CDR2 FNYEAQ (reference sequence). The CDR3 contains 17 residues. CDR3 amino acids: CASSFASGRDGTGELFF. In DNA, the CDR3 is TGTGCTAGCAGCTTTGCTAGCGGGAGGGATGGCACCGGGGAGCTGTTTTTT.

This chain links TRBV6-1 with TRBJ2-1, with TRBD2 matching over 11 bases. Germline CDR1 is MNHNS and CDR2 is SASEGT. V lost 3 bases and J lost 5; bases outside the gene matches: 0. The CDR3 consists of 14 residues. The CDR3 here is CASSEGLADNEQFF. The CDR3 nucleotides are TGTGCCAGCAGTGAGGGACTAGCGGACAATGAGCAGTTCTTC.

The chain combines TRBV7-8 with TRBJ1-4, with D unresolved. The germline V gene has CDR1 SGHVS and CDR2 FQNEAQ. The CDR3 loop spans 16 amino acids. Trimming left V 0 bases short and J 3 bases short, with 11 bases between. The CDR3 region is CASSLAPRYSNEKLFF. For the CDR3, the DNA is TGTGCCAGCAGCTTAGCGCCGAGGTATTCTAATGAAAAACTGTTTTTT.

V gene TRBV7-9 combines with J gene TRBJ2-1; the match to TRBD2 covers 8 bases. CDR3 length: 18 amino acids. V was clipped by 5 bases and J by 4 bases; unmatched bases: 16. Looked up from germline, CDR1 is SEHNR and CDR2 is FQNEAQ (reference sequence). CDR3 sequence (DNA): TGTGCCAGCAGCCAAGCCCTCAGGGGACGGGAGGGATACAATGAGCAGTTCTTC. This sequence encodes CASSQALRGREGYNEQFF.

The rearrangement joins TRBV18 to TRBJ2-4; 8 nucleotides line up with TRBD2. Trimming took 3 bases from V and 0 from J; bases not matched to a gene: 4. This CDR3 region has 16 residues. Per germline, CDR1 KGHSH and CDR2 LQKENI. The CDR3, as DNA: TGTGCCAGCTCACCTCGGGAGGGTATAGCCAAAAACATTCAGTACTTC. Protein product: CASSPREGIAKNIQYF.

This chain links TRBV2 with TRBJ1-1; D is undetermined. The V gene lost 6 bases and the J gene lost 1 base, with 9 bases spanning the gap. This CDR3 has 13 residues. The V gene's germline CDR1 is SNHLY and CDR2 FYNNEI. The CDR3 sequence is CASRGGENTEAFF. CDR3 in DNA: TGTGCCAGCAGAGGCGGGGAGAACACTGAAGCTTTCTTT.

The chain joins TRBV28 to TRBJ2-5; 11 nucleotides agree with TRBD2. TRBJ2-7 matches the DNA end more closely, so the J call is doubtful. Per germline, CDR1 MDHEN and CDR2 SYDVKM. This CDR3 has 15 amino acids. The CDR3 nucleotides read TGTGCCAGCAGTTTAGTTCTAGCGGGAGGCTACGAGCAGTACTTC. It specifies CASSLVLAGGYEQYF.

This clone was detected a few times. The chain combines TRBV5-6 with TRBJ1-1; D gene unclear. CDR3 length: 13 amino acids. Germline V gene lookup returns CDR1 SGHDT and CDR2 YYEEEE. With 2 bases removed from V and 2 bases from J, the gap between germline ends came to 7 bases. The CDR3 loop reads CASSFAGNTEAFF. DNA for the CDR3: TGTGCCAGCAGCTTCGCGGGAAACACTGAAGCTTTCTTT.